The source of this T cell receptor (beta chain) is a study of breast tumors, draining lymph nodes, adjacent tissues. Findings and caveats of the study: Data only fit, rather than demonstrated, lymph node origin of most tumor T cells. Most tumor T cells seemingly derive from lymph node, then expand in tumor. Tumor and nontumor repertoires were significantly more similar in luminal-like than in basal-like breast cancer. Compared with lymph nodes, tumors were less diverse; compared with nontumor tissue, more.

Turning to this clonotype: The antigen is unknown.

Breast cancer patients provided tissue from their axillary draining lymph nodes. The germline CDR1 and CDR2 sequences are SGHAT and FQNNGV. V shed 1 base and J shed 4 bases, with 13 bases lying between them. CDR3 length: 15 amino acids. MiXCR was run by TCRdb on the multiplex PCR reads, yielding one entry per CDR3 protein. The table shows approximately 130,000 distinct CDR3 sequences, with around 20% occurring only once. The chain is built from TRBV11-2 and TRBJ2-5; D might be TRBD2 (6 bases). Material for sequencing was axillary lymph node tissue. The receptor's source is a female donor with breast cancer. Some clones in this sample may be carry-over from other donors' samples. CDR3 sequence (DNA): TGTGCCAGCAGCTTAGGGGCCGGGAGTGGAGAGACCCAGTACTTC. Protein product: CASSLGAGSGETQYF.